What follows are 22 T cell receptor beta chains derived from one specimen sequenced in a study of CD8+CD57+ T cells in acquired aplastic anemia (dated by TCRdb to the late 2010s). For sequencing, an Illumina HiSeq 2000 was employed. Genomic DNA was used as template for profiling of TCR beta VDJ combinations and CDR3 sequences. TCRdb applied fastp at Q25 and MiXCR to the public reads, then kept only in-frame beta chains. Entries are consolidated by CDR3 protein sequence, retaining the most common genes and DNA. The sample table contains 260,000 or so distinct CDR3 sequences; only one count was recorded for 82% of them. The ten largest clones add up to about two fifths of the sample. The patients picked for sequencing were ones in whom flow cytometry had shown an expansion of CD8+CD57+ cells. The source material was sorted CD4+, CD8+, or CD8+CD57+ T cells (not recorded which) from PBMCs. The receptors derive from a human donor with aplastic anemia.

A single count supports this clonotype. V is TRBV7-8 and J is TRBJ2-1, with D maybe TRBD2 (5 bases). This CDR3 spans 16 amino acids. Germline CDR1 is SGHVS and CDR2 is FQNEAQ. Trimming pared 3 bases from V and 10 bases from J, leaving 22 bases between. The CDR3 DNA follows: TGTGCCAGCAGCTTTCAAGGAGGTGCCGATACGCAGGAGCAGTTCTTC. Translating gives CASSFQGGADTQEQFF.

As regards this clonotype: Germline and junction disagree at one end, which may indicate a read error. V usage is TRBV9 and J usage is TRBJ1-1; 7 nucleotides match TRBD1. From germline, CDR1 is SGDLS and CDR2 YYNGEE. The CDR3 is 15 amino acids. The CDR3 sequence is CASSLGDSAYNEPFF. CDR3 DNA: TGTGCCAGCAGCTTGGGGGACAGCGCGTACAATGAGCCGTTCTTC.

In its sample, this clonotype was seen once. The CDR3 region has the DNA TGTGCCAGCAGCCCCTTGGGTAGCACAGATACGCAGTATTTCTTT. This encodes CASSPLGSTDTQYFF. The V gene is TRBV7-3, the J gene TRBJ1-1; D is unresolved. The V end was cut by 5 bases, the J end by 13 bases, with 26 bases between. The CDR3 is made up of 15 amino acids. Looked up from germline, CDR1 is SGHTA and CDR2 is FQGTGA.

On this clonotype: The junction does not match germline at one end; this may be a read error. V is TRBV2 and J is TRBJ2-1; D could derive from TRBD1 or TRBD2 (5 bases each). The CDR3 covers 13 residues. Per the germline V gene, CDR1 is SNHLY and CDR2 is FYNNEI. CDR3 in amino acids: CASGDGVAESLYF. CDR3 DNA sequence: TGTGCCAGCGGGGACGGGGTCGCGGAAAGTCTGTATTTT.

Regarding this clonotype: The CDR3 end shows no conserved phenylalanine or tryptophan, and so a read error is likely. No DNA is shown, since the ends of the CDR3 on it are uncertain; the CDR3 is the one TCRdb lists. The chain recombines TRBV19 with TRBJ2-1; TRBD1, the table's D call, was not compared with the DNA. A total of 15 residues make up the CDR3, ends included. The germline CDR1 and CDR2 sequences are LNHDA and SQIVND (reference sequence). The CDR3 region is CASRTPGQAYHAELY.

The V gene is TRBV4-2, the J gene TRBJ2-2; 10 bases are a match to TRBD2. This CDR3 comprises 16 residues. Germline CDR1 and CDR2: LGHNA and YNFKEQ. After removal of 2 bases from V and 3 bases from J, the junction contained 3 bases not matched to a gene. The DNA of the CDR3 is TGTGCCAGCAGCCAACCAGCGGGAGGGTACACCGGGGAGCTGTTTTTT. Amino acid sequence: CASSQPAGGYTGELFF.

This clonotype appeared once. As the CDR3 is not closed by the conserved phenylalanine or tryptophan, this likely results from a read error. No DNA is shown, since the ends of the CDR3 on it are uncertain; the CDR3 is the one TCRdb lists. This chain joins TRBV7-3 and TRBJ1-2. The CDR3 totals 13 residues, both ends included. CDR1 is SGHTA, CDR2 FQGTGA, per germline. This CDR3 reads CASSGDGGGGYPS.

This clonotype was counted a single time. The junction departs from the called germline gene at one end, perhaps through a read error. This sequence joins TRBV9 and TRBJ2-5, with 8 bases aligning to TRBD1. The CDR3 loop spans 14 amino acids. Germline CDR1 is SGDLS and CDR2 is YYNGEE. The CDR3 DNA sequence: TGTGCCAGCAGCGGAGTAGTGGGGACAGGCGAATGGCACTTC. Translating gives CASSGVVGTGEWHF.

J is TRBJ1-6 and V is TRBV7-9; D possibly corresponds to TRBD1 (6 bases). In germline, CDR1 is SEHNR, CDR2 FQNEAQ (reference sequence). The CDR3 consists of 14 residues. Trimming took 4 bases from V and 13 from J, leaving 17 bases between them. The CDR3 DNA sequence: TGTGCCAGCAGCTCTGACAGGAGACTTTCGCCCCTCCACTTT. Translated: CASSSDRRLSPLHF.

This chain links TRBV4-3 with TRBJ2-3, with 8 positions matching TRBD1. V was pared by 1 base and J by 5 bases, with 5 bases of the junction left unmatched. The CDR3 sequence is 15 residues long. CDR1 and CDR2 (germline): LGHNA, YSLEER. CDR3 residues: CASSQVRGQGDTQYF. The CDR3 DNA sequence: TGCGCCAGCAGCCAAGTCAGGGGGCAAGGAGATACGCAGTATTTT.

This clonotype was seen just once. It is unclear where the CDR3 begins or ends on the DNA, so no DNA is shown, and the CDR3 is as TCRdb lists it. The chain links TRBV9 to TRBJ1-1. The germline CDR1 and CDR2 sequences are SGDLS and YYNGEE. Ends included, the CDR3 has 15 residues. The CDR3 sequence: CASSLGSDAQYFAFF.

V and J are TRBV2 and TRBJ2-3; D possibly matches TRBD1 or TRBD2 (5 bases each). From germline, CDR1 is SNHLY and CDR2 FYNNEI. The ends were cut back, 8 bases at V and 5 bases at J, with 14 bases in the middle. This CDR3 comprises 13 residues. Written as DNA, the CDR3 is TGTGCCAGCGGGGACGGCGGCCAAGATACGCAGTATTTT. It codes for CASGDGGQDTQYF.

With respect to this clonotype: No conserved phenylalanine or tryptophan is present at the end of the CDR3, so a read error is the likely explanation. Because the CDR3's place on the DNA is in doubt, the DNA is left out and the CDR3 is given as listed by TCRdb. This chain uses TRBV7-2 with TRBJ2-7; TRBD1, the D gene given by the table, was not confirmed from the DNA. The CDR3 is 13 amino acids in total, end residues counted. Germline V gene sequence: CDR1 SGHTA, CDR2 FQGNSA. The CDR3: CASSLAGVPDKQY.

This clonotype was counted between two and nine times. The chain joins TRBV25-1 to TRBJ1-6, with D possibly being TRBD1 (5 bases). Germline assignment: CDR1 MGHDK and CDR2 SYGVNS. CDR3 length equals 14 residues. Trimming shortened V by 10 bases and J by 6 bases, and 16 bases separated the two germline ends. This CDR3 is CATRRGEINSPLHF. The CDR3 DNA reads as TGTGCCACCCGACGGGGGGAAATTAATTCACCCCTCCACTTT. The full variable domain, rest sourced from reference TRBV25-1 and TRBJ1-6, is EADIYQTPRYLVIGTGKKITLECSQTMGHDKMYWYQQDPGMELHLIHYSYGVNSTEKGDLSSESTVSRIRTEHFPLTLESARPSHTSQYLCATRRGEINSPLHFGNGTRLTVT.

The CDR3 loop reads CASLGGTGDTQYF. In DNA, the CDR3 is TGTGCCAGCCTTGGTGGGACGGGAGATACGCAGTATTTT. The rearrangement links TRBV2 to TRBJ2-3; D could derive from TRBD1 or TRBD2 (5 bases each). The CDR3 consists of 13 residues. The germline CDR1 and CDR2 sequences are SNHLY and FYNNEI. V was cut by 8 bases and J by 5 bases, with 14 bases left in between.

In the case of this clonotype: Its ends do not fully match the called genes, so a read error is possible. V is TRBV5-8 and J is TRBJ2-1, with TRBD2 as a possible D gene (6 bases). This CDR3 spans 12 amino acids. Germline CDR1 reads SGHTS; CDR2 reads YDEGEE. This CDR3 is CASSLTSRERFF. The CDR3 DNA sequence: TGTGCCAGCAGCTTAACTAGCAGGGAGCGGTTCTTC.

Comments on this clonotype: The germline gene is not matched at one end of the junction; a read error may be the cause. The chain uses TRBV9 and TRBJ2-5; possible D gene TRBD2, 6 bases. Germline values: CDR1 SGDLS, CDR2 YYNGEE. CDR3 length: 15 amino acids. Written as DNA, the CDR3 is TGTGCCAGCACCACACAAGGTACTAGCACAGAGACGCAGTACTTC. It translates to CASTTQGTSTETQYF.

The V call is TRBV5-6, the J call TRBJ2-1, with D perhaps TRBD1 (6 bases). CDR1 and CDR2 (germline): SGHDT, YYEEEE. Trimming removed 4 bases at V and 10 bases at J, with 12 bases between. The CDR3 extends over 12 amino acids. The CDR3 DNA sequence: TGTGCCAGCAGCATTGAGAGGGGGGAGCAGTTCTTC. Translating it yields CASSIERGEQFF.

Note on this clonotype: This CDR3 fails to terminate in the conserved phenylalanine or tryptophan, so it likely reflects a read error. The limits of the CDR3 on the DNA are not certain, so only TCRdb's listed CDR3 is given. V is TRBV7-8 and J is TRBJ2-3. The CDR3 is 13 amino acids in total, end residues counted. Germline V gene sequence: CDR1 SGHVS, CDR2 FQNEAQ. The CDR3 sequence is CASRLAGGPDTQY.

The sample holds a few counts of this clonotype. The chain employs TRBV24-1 and TRBJ1-2; D possibly corresponds to TRBD1 (6 bases). Trimming took 3 bases from V and 8 from J, leaving 12 bases between them. Germline CDR1 KGHDR, CDR2 SFDVKD. CDR3 length equals 13 residues. CDR3 DNA sequence: TGTGCCACCAGTGATGGGACACTCCTCGGCTACACCTTC. Its protein product is CATSDGTLLGYTF.

Turning to this clonotype: The junction departs from the called germline gene at one end, perhaps through a read error. This chain uses TRBV2 with TRBJ2-5, with 7 bases identical to TRBD1. Germline V gene data show CDR1 as SNHLY and CDR2 as FYNNEI. This CDR3 is built from 15 residues. The CDR3 region is CASSYGAGGKESQYF. Here the CDR3 DNA reads TGTGCCAGCAGCTACGGGGCAGGGGGTAAAGAGTCCCAGTACTTC.

This clonotype was seen once. V gene TRBV11-2 combines with J gene TRBJ1-1; 7 bases are a match to TRBD1. With 2 bases clipped from V and 4 bases from J, the junction kept 13 bases outside the gene matches. This CDR3 has 17 amino acids. Germline V gene lookup returns CDR1 SGHAT and CDR2 FQNNGV. Written as DNA, the CDR3 is TGTGCCAGCAGCTTAACCTCAAACAGTCAGGGGGGCACTGAAGCTTTCTTT. Its translation is CASSLTSNSQGGTEAFF.